The 13 T cell receptor beta chains listed next were all sequenced from one sample in a study of cytomegalovirus exposure and HLA in healthy donors. It was with 60 Vbeta and 13 Jbeta primers that the PCR ran. This table comes from immunoSEQ multiplex PCR, and its TCRdb copy is limited to in-frame clones, with some not included. The sample holds some 120,000 clones, 80% seen once. The source material was PBMCs. These receptors were collected from a man under 40 in good health and CMV-seronegative.

The chain employs TRBV7-8 and TRBJ1-5; the match to TRBD1 covers 10 bases. Germline lookup yields CDR1 SGHVS and CDR2 FQNEAQ. The CDR3 has 15 residues. J was trimmed by 7 bases and V by 5 bases; bases with no gene match: 8. The CDR3 loop reads CASSALRDRGQPQHF. DNA of the CDR3: TGTGCCAGCAGCGCACTCCGGGACAGGGGACAGCCCCAGCATTTT.

This chain connects TRBV7-2 to TRBJ2-5, with TRBD2 matching 9 bases. The trim removed 2 bases at V and 5 bases at J, leaving 6 bases unmatched. This CDR3 comprises 15 residues. From germline, CDR1 is SGHTA and CDR2 FQGNSA. The CDR3 DNA is TGTGCCAGCAGCTTACGGCTAGCGGGAAAGGAGACCCAGTACTTC. As protein: CASSLRLAGKETQYF.

The chain is built from TRBV11-2 and TRBJ1-2, with D uncertain. The CDR3 is 15 residues long. The germline V and J ends were trimmed by 4 bases and 8 bases, with 20 bases remaining between them. Germline CDR1 is SGHAT and CDR2 is FQNNGV. Here the CDR3 reads CASSSPRGRALGYTF. CDR3 DNA sequence: TGTGCCAGCAGCTCCCCCCGGGGAAGGGCTCTCGGCTACACCTTC.

This sequence joins TRBV29-1 and TRBJ2-1; no clear D gene. V lost 6 bases to trimming and J lost 7 bases, with 7 bases between them. This CDR3 comprises 10 residues. Germline V gene lookup returns CDR1 SQVTM and CDR2 ANQGSEA. The DNA for the CDR3 is TGCAGCGTCGTGCGGAATGAGCAGTTCTTC. Translated, it gives CSVVRNEQFF.

This clone occurred a few times. This sample includes further DNA sequences coding for the same CDR3. V and J are TRBV6-5 and TRBJ2-7, with 11 bases lining up with TRBD2. V gave up 0 bases and J gave up 3 bases; unmatched junction bases: 4. The CDR3 is 16 residues long. The germline V gene has CDR1 MNHEY and CDR2 SVGAGI. The CDR3 DNA sequence: TGTGCCAGCAGTTACTCGGGCCTAGCGGGAGGCTACGAGCAGTACTTC. This encodes CASSYSGLAGGYEQYF.

The chain has TRBV7-7 and TRBJ2-1; the D gene is possibly TRBD2 (5 bases). The CDR3 length is 13 residues. The V gene lost 3 bases and the J gene lost 6 bases, with 9 bases spanning the gap. Germline V gene data show CDR1 as SSHAT and CDR2 as FNYEAQ (reference sequence). The CDR3 protein is CASSFLGSNEQFF. CDR3 nucleotide sequence: TGTGCCAGCAGCTTCCTTGGGAGCAATGAGCAGTTCTTC.

The chain uses TRBV2 and TRBJ2-7; 14 bases are shared with TRBD2. The CDR3 runs to 17 residues. The germline V gene has CDR1 SNHLY and CDR2 FYNNEI. V lost 4 bases and J lost 3; bases outside the gene matches: 8. CDR3 residues: CASSGKGGLAGDYEQYF. For the CDR3, the DNA is TGTGCCAGCAGTGGAAAGGGGGGACTAGCGGGAGACTACGAGCAGTACTTC.

This clone was observed once. This rearrangement joins TRBV2 to TRBJ2-5; no reliable D call. The CDR3 has 12 residues. Germline assignment: CDR1 SNHLY and CDR2 FYNNEI. V lost 3 bases and J lost 6, with 8 bases in between. The CDR3 DNA is TGTGCCAGCAGTGACCTAGTAAAGACCCAGTACTTC. It is translated as CASSDLVKTQYF.

The chain joins TRBV28 to TRBJ1-4; TRBD1 aligns across 8 bases. This CDR3 comprises 15 residues. Trimming took 5 bases from V and 8 from J; bases not matched to a gene: 10. Germline CDR1 is MDHEN and CDR2 is SYDVKM. CDR3 in amino acids: CASSTRTGWREKLFF. CDR3 DNA: TGTGCCAGCAGTACCCGGACAGGGTGGAGAGAAAAACTGTTTTTT.

The V and J genes are TRBV18 and TRBJ2-7; D is unresolved. Germline values: CDR1 KGHSH, CDR2 LQKENI. Trimming left V 6 bases short and J 0 bases short, with 18 bases between. The CDR3 extends over 16 amino acids. The CDR3 is CASSLGSRYSSYEQYF. CDR3 nucleotides: TGTGCCAGCTCGCTGGGTAGCCGTTATAGCTCCTACGAGCAGTACTTC.

The J gene is TRBJ2-7, the V gene TRBV18; 10 bases are shared with TRBD2. There are 17 residues in the CDR3. Losses at the gene ends were 0 bases for V and 5 bases for J; bases not matched to a gene: 10. In germline, CDR1 is KGHSH, CDR2 LQKENI. The CDR3 sequence: CASSPPLRASGSHEQYF. The CDR3 nucleotides read TGTGCCAGCTCACCACCGTTACGGGCTAGCGGGAGCCACGAGCAGTACTTC.

As concerns this clone: One junction end disagrees with the germline gene, perhaps due to a read error. V and J are TRBV15 and TRBJ1-2; 7 positions agree with TRBD1. The CDR3 spans 18 residues. CDR1 is LNHNV, CDR2 YYDKDF, per germline (reference sequence). CDR3 DNA: TGTGCCACCAGCAGAGGATACCGACAGGGAGGTTGGAGCTATGGCTACCCCTTC. This gives the protein CATSRGYRQGGWSYGYPF.

The chain carries TRBV2 and TRBJ2-5; 10 positions agree with TRBD2. The DNA end is a closer match to TRBJ2-7, so the J assignment may be wrong. The CDR3 runs 15 residues. In germline, CDR1 is SNHLY, CDR2 FYNNEI. The CDR3 sequence is CASSGLAVVPYEQYF. In nucleotides, the CDR3 is TGTGCCAGCAGCGGACTAGCGGTAGTTCCCTACGAGCAGTACTTC.